Following are 29 T cell receptor beta chains from one sample sequenced in a study of T cell responses to AZD1222 COVID-19 vaccine. Data came from immunoSEQ multiplex PCR; TCRdb stores just in-frame clones and leaves some out. The sample gives about 140,000 clones, 80% to 90% of which show up once; 1.9% is in the top ten. The sequences come from peripheral blood, collected on day 0 of AZD1222 vaccination. Receptors were obtained from an adult in good health.

The chain is built from TRBV7-2 and TRBJ2-7, with 11 nucleotides matching TRBD2. In germline, CDR1 is SGHTA, CDR2 FQGNSA. Trimming removed 5 bases from V and 4 bases from J; junction bases left unmatched: 10. This CDR3 spans 16 amino acids. In DNA, the CDR3 is TGTGCCAGCAGCCCGCCACCGGGACTAGCGGTTTACGAGCAGTACTTC. Protein product: CASSPPPGLAVYEQYF.

This rearrangement joins TRBV11-2 to TRBJ1-6; D remains unclear. Germline loops: CDR1 SGHAT, CDR2 FQNNGV. Trimming pared 3 bases from V and 7 bases from J, leaving 10 bases between. The CDR3 sequence is 14 residues long. The CDR3 DNA is TGTGCCAGCAGCTTGCGGGTCTCGAATTCACCCCTCCACTTT. Translation gives CASSLRVSNSPLHF.

The genes are TRBV13 and TRBJ2-1, with D unclear. CDR1 is PRHDT, CDR2 FYEKMQ, per germline (reference sequence). V lost 5 bases and J 0 bases, leaving 14 bases between the germline ends. This CDR3 spans 16 amino acids. The CDR3 loop is CASSTPLASSYNEQFF. Here the CDR3 DNA reads TGTGCCAGCAGCACTCCTCTGGCCAGCTCCTACAATGAGCAGTTCTTC.

The chain has TRBV7-2 and TRBJ1-5; D is possibly TRBD1 (5 bases). The germline V gene encodes CDR1 SGHTA and CDR2 FQGNSA. The CDR3 is 15 residues long. V gave up 3 bases and J gave up 4 bases, with 13 bases separating them. CDR3 loop: CASSFEAGPNQPQHF. The DNA for the CDR3 is TGTGCCAGCAGCTTTGAAGCAGGGCCTAATCAGCCCCAGCATTTT.

This clone was seen a handful of times. The CDR3 region has the DNA TGTGCCAGCACCCAACGTGGGAACACTGAAGCTTTCTTT. This translates into CASTQRGNTEAFF. The chain combines TRBV12-3 or TRBV12-4 with TRBJ1-1; D is undetermined. The ends were cut back, 7 bases at V and 1 base at J, with 10 bases in the middle. The CDR3 spans 13 residues.

V gene TRBV29-1 combines with J gene TRBJ1-1; maybe TRBD1 (5 bases). CDR3 length: 15 amino acids. The V gene lost 5 bases and the J gene lost 0 bases, with 16 bases spanning the gap. Germline V gives CDR1 SQVTM, CDR2 ANQGSEA. The CDR3 nucleotides read TGCAGCGTTACCCACCTCAGGGAAATGAACACTGAAGCTTTCTTT. This gives the protein CSVTHLREMNTEAFF.

The V gene is TRBV3-1 (or the pseudogene TRBV3-2), the J gene TRBJ2-2, with D perhaps being TRBD1 or TRBD2 (5 bases each). The CDR3 length is 17 residues. The V end lost 3 bases, the J end lost 0 bases, and 14 bases lay between the germline ends. Germline values: CDR1 LGHDT, CDR2 YNNKEL (reference sequence). The CDR3 bases are TGTGCCAGCAGCCACACAAAGGGGACCGCGAACACCGGGGAGCTGTTTTTT. Translation gives CASSHTKGTANTGELFF.

The chain carries TRBV4-2 and TRBJ2-2, with D maybe TRBD1 (6 bases). V gave up 1 base and J gave up 7 bases, with 16 bases separating them. Germline V gene lookup returns CDR1 LGHNA and CDR2 YNFKEQ. The CDR3 is made up of 16 amino acids. The chain's CDR3 is CASSQVVGTRGGELFF. The CDR3 DNA is TGTGCCAGCAGCCAAGTCGTCGGGACCAGGGGCGGGGAGCTGTTTTTT.

The V gene is TRBV10-1, the J gene TRBJ1-2, with D tentatively TRBD1 (6 bases). Germline lookup yields CDR1 WNHNN and CDR2 SYGVQD (reference sequence). V shed 3 bases and J shed 7 bases, with 15 bases lying between them. The CDR3 runs 14 residues. The CDR3, as DNA: TGCGCCAGCAGTGACCCGGGGGACAAAGGTGGCTACACCTTC. It translates to CASSDPGDKGGYTF.

The rearrangement links TRBV28 to TRBJ1-6; no clear D gene. Per germline, CDR1 MDHEN and CDR2 SYDVKM. V gave up 7 bases and J gave up 7 bases, with 17 bases separating them. The CDR3 spans 15 residues. In DNA form, the CDR3 reads TGTGCCAGCACTCAGTTTATCGGTCGGAATTCACCCCTCCACTTT. Translated: CASTQFIGRNSPLHF.

V is TRBV5-1 and J is TRBJ2-1; D not certain. The CDR3 totals 15 residues. Germline values: CDR1 SGHRS, CDR2 YFSETQ. With 3 bases removed from V and 7 bases from J, the gap between germline ends came to 17 bases. Here the CDR3 reads CASSYNSGSFNEQFF. In DNA, the CDR3 is TGCGCCAGCAGCTACAACTCCGGAAGTTTTAATGAGCAGTTCTTC.

V usage is TRBV28 and J usage is TRBJ1-5; a possible D gene is TRBD1 (5 bases). Trimming shortened V by 5 bases and J by 0 bases, and 11 bases separated the two germline ends. In germline, CDR1 is MDHEN, CDR2 SYDVKM. The CDR3 runs to 15 residues. This CDR3 is CASSPGGDSNQPQHF. As DNA, the CDR3 is TGTGCCAGCAGTCCCGGGGGGGATAGCAATCAGCCCCAGCATTTT.

The chain joins TRBV27 to TRBJ1-2; no clear D gene. The CDR3 loop spans 15 amino acids. V shed 0 bases and J shed 0 bases, with 8 bases lying between them. Per the germline V gene, CDR1 is MNHEY and CDR2 is SMNVEV (reference sequence). This CDR3 reads CASSLSRRSNYGYTF. CDR3 nucleotide sequence: TGTGCCAGCAGTTTATCGCGGAGATCTAACTATGGCTACACCTTC.

The V gene is TRBV10-3, the J gene TRBJ1-3; D remains ambiguous. The ends were cut back, 11 bases at V and 3 bases at J, with 17 bases in the middle. Germline values: CDR1 ENHRY, CDR2 SYGVKD. The CDR3 totals 14 residues. The CDR3 is CASWLPNDGNTIYF. The CDR3 bases are TGTGCCTCTTGGCTCCCGAACGATGGAAACACCATATATTTT.

The chain links TRBV2 to TRBJ1-1, with 7 bases that match TRBD1. V gave up 4 bases and J gave up 8 bases; unmatched junction bases: 16. Per germline, CDR1 SNHLY and CDR2 FYNNEI. There are 16 residues in the CDR3. Here the CDR3 reads CASSGGLGAGTAEAFF. As DNA, the CDR3 is TGTGCCAGCAGTGGGGGCCTGGGCGCTGGGACAGCCGAAGCTTTCTTT.

The chain is built from TRBV2 and TRBJ1-2; perhaps TRBD1 as D (5 bases). Trimming removed 8 bases at V and 8 bases at J, with 15 bases between. This CDR3 has 12 residues. Germline V lookup: CDR1 SNHLY, CDR2 FYNNEI. CDR3: CASGARGLGYTF. The CDR3 DNA reads as TGTGCCAGCGGGGCCAGAGGATTGGGCTACACCTTC. Together with reference TRBV2 and TRBJ1-2, the CDR3 gives the full variable domain: EPEVTQTPSHQVTQMGQEVILRCVPISNHLYFYWYRQILGQKVEFLVSFYNNEISEKSEIFDDQFSVERPDGSNFTLKIRSTKLEDSAMYFCASGARGLGYTFGSGTRLTVV.

This chain uses TRBV5-6 with TRBJ1-2, with a possible D match to TRBD1 (6 bases). This CDR3 contains 13 residues. Germline loops: CDR1 SGHDT, CDR2 YYEEEE. V shed 5 bases and J shed 5 bases, with 13 bases lying between them. In nucleotides, the CDR3 is TGTGCCAGCAGTAGACAGGACAGATATGGCTACACCTTC. It yields the protein CASSRQDRYGYTF.

This clone is medium-sized by share. V and J are TRBV7-8 and TRBJ1-1; a possible D gene is TRBD1 (5 bases). This CDR3 has 15 amino acids. V lost 5 bases to trimming and J lost 1 base, with 14 bases between them. Germline CDR1 reads SGHVS; CDR2 reads FQNEAQ. In nucleotides, the CDR3 is TGTGCCAGCAGCCCAGCGGGGCGGGGGAACACTGAAGCTTTCTTT. Protein product: CASSPAGRGNTEAFF.

This clone showed up just once. V gene TRBV19 combines with J gene TRBJ1-4; possible D gene TRBD1, 6 bases. The V gene lost 7 bases and the J gene lost 0 bases, with 18 bases spanning the gap. Germline CDR1 and CDR2: LNHDA and SQIVND (reference sequence). The CDR3 spans 17 residues. CDR3 residues: CASTPEGVDATNEKLFF. The CDR3 nucleotides are TGTGCCAGTACCCCAGAGGGGGTGGACGCAACTAATGAAAAACTGTTTTTT.

This clone has ten or more counts. The gene calls are TRBV4-1 and TRBJ1-4; no firm D call. The V and J ends lost 4 bases and 12 bases respectively, with 9 bases between them. Germline CDR1 and CDR2: MGHRA and YSYEKL. The CDR3 runs to 11 residues. The CDR3 DNA reads as TGCGCCAGCAGCCTCCGAAGGGAACTGTTTTTT. The encoded protein is CASSLRRELFF.

This rearrangement joins TRBV5-1 to TRBJ1-5; D call uncertain. Germline V gives CDR1 SGHRS, CDR2 YFSETQ. The V end was cut by 0 bases, the J end by 6 bases, with 7 bases between. The CDR3 runs 13 residues. CDR3 sequence (DNA): TGCGCCAGCAGCTTGGCCGGTACTCAGCCCCAGCATTTT. Amino acid sequence: CASSLAGTQPQHF.

This chain joins TRBV5-1 and TRBJ2-4; perhaps TRBD2 as D (6 bases). The germline CDR1 and CDR2 sequences are SGHRS and YFSETQ. The CDR3 spans 13 residues. Trimming cost V 3 bases and J 5 bases, with 9 bases left between them. The CDR3 region has the DNA TGCGCCAGCAGCTGGGACTCCCAAAACATTCAGTACTTC. Protein sequence: CASSWDSQNIQYF.

The rearrangement joins TRBV5-1 to TRBJ2-7; 9 nucleotides align to TRBD1. V was pared by 4 bases and J by 5 bases, with 7 bases of the junction left unmatched. Germline V lookup: CDR1 SGHRS, CDR2 YFSETQ. CDR3 length: 14 residues. In DNA, the CDR3 is TGCGCCAGCAGCGCACAGGGGGCTCGCCACGAGCAGTACTTC. Translating gives CASSAQGARHEQYF.

The chain is built from TRBV25-1 and TRBJ1-6, with 9 bases aligning to TRBD1. The trim removed 3 bases at V and 10 bases at J, leaving 13 bases unmatched. This CDR3 has 17 residues. Germline V gene data show CDR1 as MGHDK and CDR2 as SYGVNS. This chain's CDR3 is CASSDPRTTGGRSPLHF. The CDR3 nucleotides are TGTGCCAGCAGTGACCCCAGAACTACAGGGGGCCGATCACCCCTCCACTTT.

The rearrangement uses TRBV24-1 and TRBJ2-1; tentatively, D is TRBD1 or TRBD2 (6 bases each). The V gene's germline CDR1 is KGHDR and CDR2 SFDVKD. Trimming cost V 9 bases and J 7 bases, with 24 bases left between them. The CDR3 has 16 amino acids. The CDR3, as DNA: TGTGCCACCCCGCCAATCCGGGGGCGAGGTGGGAATGAGCAGTTCTTC. Translation gives CATPPIRGRGGNEQFF.

The rearrangement links TRBV19 to TRBJ1-5, with D possibly TRBD1 on 6 matching bases. This CDR3 is 14 amino acids long. Germline CDR1 reads LNHDA; CDR2 reads SQIVND (reference sequence). Trimming took off 3 bases at V and 7 bases at J, with 13 bases between the two ends. Written as DNA, the CDR3 is TGTGCCAGTAGTATCCAGAAACAGGGACAGCCCCAGCATTTT. It translates to CASSIQKQGQPQHF. Variable domain in full (rest from reference TRBV19 and TRBJ1-5): DGGITQSPKYLFRKEGQNVTLSCEQNLNHDAMYWYRQDPGQGLRLIYYSQIVNDFQKGDIAEGYSVSREKKESFPLTVTSAQKNPTAFYLCASSIQKQGQPQHFGDGTRLSIL.

The V and J genes are TRBV29-1 and TRBJ1-1; D might be TRBD1 (5 bases). Trimming removed 0 bases from V and 5 bases from J, with 10 bases in between. Germline CDR1 and CDR2: SQVTM and ANQGSEA. The CDR3 sequence is 13 residues long. The CDR3 spells CSVEDNAGTEAFF. The CDR3 nucleotides are TGCAGCGTTGAAGATAACGCAGGGACTGAAGCTTTCTTT.

The genes are TRBV28 and TRBJ2-2; D is unclear. CDR1 and CDR2 (germline): MDHEN, SYDVKM. CDR3 length: 13 residues. Trimming removed 2 bases from V and 2 bases from J, with 3 bases in between. CDR3 bases: TGTGCCAGCAGTTTAGGTAACACCGGGGAGCTGTTTTTT. It is translated as CASSLGNTGELFF.

This chain connects TRBV19 to TRBJ1-1; TRBD1 agrees at 7 bases. The germline gives CDR1 LNHDA, CDR2 SQIVND (reference sequence). V dropped 3 bases and J dropped 4; count of bases not matched to a gene: 5. The CDR3 covers 14 residues. The CDR3 region is CASSIQRTGTEAFF. The CDR3 nucleotides are TGTGCCAGTAGTATTCAAAGGACAGGCACTGAAGCTTTCTTT.